This T cell receptor beta chain was recorded in a study of cytomegalovirus exposure and HLA in healthy donors. Study outcomes and limitations: Accurate prediction of most subjects' HLA-A and HLA-B alleles from TCR beta sequences was reported.

This CDR3 spans 13 amino acids. Germline V gene lookup returns CDR1 SGHRS and CDR2 YFSETQ. Deletions cut 1 base from V and 7 bases from J, with 11 bases between. With respect to this clone: The target antigen is unknown.

The PCR used 60 Vbeta and 13 Jbeta primers. The repertoire was sequenced with immunoSEQ multiplex PCR; TCRdb's copy has only in-frame clones and lacks some. The sample contains about 240,000 clones, approximately 81% of which appear only once. This TCR came from a woman aged 60-75 years in good health and CMV-seropositive. This sequence joins TRBV5-1 and TRBJ2-5; TRBD2 might be the D (6 bases). The source material was PBMCs. The CDR3 here is CASSLMEGGTQYF. The CDR3 DNA reads TGCGCCAGCAGCTTGATGGAGGGAGGGACCCAGTACTTC.